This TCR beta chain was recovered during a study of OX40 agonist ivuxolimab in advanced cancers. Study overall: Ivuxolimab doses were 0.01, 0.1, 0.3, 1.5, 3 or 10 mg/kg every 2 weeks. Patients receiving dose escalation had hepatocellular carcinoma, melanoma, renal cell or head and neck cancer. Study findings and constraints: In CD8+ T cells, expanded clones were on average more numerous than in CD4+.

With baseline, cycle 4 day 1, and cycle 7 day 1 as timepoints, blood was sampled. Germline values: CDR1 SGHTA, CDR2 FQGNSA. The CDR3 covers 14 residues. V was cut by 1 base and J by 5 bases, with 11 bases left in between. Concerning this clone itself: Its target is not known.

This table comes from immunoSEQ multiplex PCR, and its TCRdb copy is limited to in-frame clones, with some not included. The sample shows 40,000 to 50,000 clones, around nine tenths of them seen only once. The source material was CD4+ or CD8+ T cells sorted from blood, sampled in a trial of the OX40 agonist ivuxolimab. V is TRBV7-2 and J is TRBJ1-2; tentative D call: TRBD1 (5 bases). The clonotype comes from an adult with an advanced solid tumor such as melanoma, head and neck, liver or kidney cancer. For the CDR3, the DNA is TGTGCCAGCAGCTTAGGCCAGACAGTTTATGGCTACACCTTC. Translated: CASSLGQTVYGYTF.